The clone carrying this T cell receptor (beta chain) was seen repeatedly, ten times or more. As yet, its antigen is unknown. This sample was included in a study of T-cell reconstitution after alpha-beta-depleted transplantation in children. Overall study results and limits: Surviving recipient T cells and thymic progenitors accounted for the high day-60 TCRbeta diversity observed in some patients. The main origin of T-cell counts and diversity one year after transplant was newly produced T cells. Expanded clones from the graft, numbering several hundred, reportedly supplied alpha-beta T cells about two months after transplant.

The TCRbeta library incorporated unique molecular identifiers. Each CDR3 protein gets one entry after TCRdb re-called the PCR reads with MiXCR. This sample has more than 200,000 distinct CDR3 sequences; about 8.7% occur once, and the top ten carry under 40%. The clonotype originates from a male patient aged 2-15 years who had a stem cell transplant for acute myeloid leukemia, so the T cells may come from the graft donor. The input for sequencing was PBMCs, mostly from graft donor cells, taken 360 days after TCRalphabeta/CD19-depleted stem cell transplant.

DNA for the CDR3: TGTGCCAGCAGCGAATTCGGGACAACTAGCACAGATACGCAGTATTTT. Translation: CASSEFGTTSTDTQYF. The J gene is TRBJ2-3, the V gene TRBV3-1, with D possibly TRBD1 on 6 matching bases. The ends were cut back, 5 bases at V and 0 bases at J, with 15 bases in the middle. The CDR3 totals 16 residues. The germline V gene has CDR1 LGHDT and CDR2 YNNKEL (reference sequence).